What follows is one TCR beta chain and its context. These data are taken from a study of blood T cell repertoires in COVID-19. At the level of the study: Collection of acute and convalescent COVID-19 samples took place in the United States, Italy and Spain. PBMCs, B-cell-depleted T cells, or T cells were the source of the cDNA or gDNA that made up the material.

The authors' processing: Using reference gene primer amplification, nucleated cell counts were estimated. The table came from immunoSEQ multiplex PCR; TCRdb's copy has only in-frame clones and leaves some out. V, J and clone size derive from that table, while D and trimming were established from the DNA sequence. The sample carries around 250,000 clones, approximately 88% recorded once. CDR1 and CDR2 (germline): SGHVS, FNYEAQ. CDR3 length: 16 residues. Trimming removed 5 bases from V and 5 bases from J; junction bases left unmatched: 10. The chain carries TRBV7-6 and TRBJ2-2; 8 bases agree with TRBD1. Source material: peripheral blood. The clonotype originates from a woman aged 40 to 50 who had recovered from COVID-19. CDR3: CASSHPGQGATGELFF. The CDR3 DNA sequence: TGTGCCAGCAGCCACCCCGGACAGGGTGCTACCGGGGAGCTGTTTTTT.